Listed below are T cell receptor beta chains from one sample, sequenced in a study of cytomegalovirus exposure and HLA in healthy donors. TCRdb keeps only in-frame clones here, not all; method: immunoSEQ multiplex PCR. This sample yields tens of thousands of clones, of which under 95% are seen a single time; about 2.2% belongs to the top ten. The material sequenced was PBMCs. Every receptor here comes from a man in his thirties or forties in good health and CMV-seronegative. CDR3s include the opening cysteine and the closing phenylalanine or tryptophan. A D gene is named only where the DNA matches it firmly. The size entry is marked missing in some rows and otherwise reads once, few, many or a size class.

d_call j_call clone_size v_call cdr3_nt cdr3_aa
. TRBJ1-5 . TRBV2 TGTGCCAGCACGCGGAGTTATAGCAATCAGCCCCAGCATTTT CASTRSYSNQPQHF
. TRBJ2-7 . TRBV29-1 TGCAGCGTTGAGACAGGGAGGTCCTACGAGCAGTACTTC CSVETGRSYEQYF
TRBD2 TRBJ2-5 . TRBV19 TGTGCCAGTAGTAAAAGACTAGCGGGGGGACAGGGGACCCAGTACTTC CASSKRLAGGQGTQYF
TRBD1 TRBJ1-1 . TRBV19 TGTGCCAGTAGTAACCGGGACAGTGAAGCTTTCTTT CASSNRDSEAFF
. TRBJ1-4 . TRBV11-2 TGTGCCAGCAGCTTTTCAGCGGGGACGGTCTATGAAAAACTGTTTTTT CASSFSAGTVYEKLFF
. TRBJ2-1 . TRBV6-9 TGTGCCAGCAGTTGTATCGGGACTCGGGCCCCTAGCTCCTACAATGAGCAGTTCTTC CASSCIGTRAPSSYNEQFF
. TRBJ2-7 once TRBV5-6 TGTGCCAGCAGCTTGAAATCGGTCTTCTACGAGCAGTACTTC CASSLKSVFYEQYF
TRBD1 TRBJ2-5 . TRBV2 TGTGCCAGCTCGAGGGACAGGGCACAAGAGACCCAGTACTTC CASSRDRAQETQYF
. TRBJ2-1 . TRBV2 TGTGCCAGTGCTACGGGAGTCAACAATGAGCAGTTCTTC CASATGVNNEQFF
TRBD1 TRBJ2-1 . TRBV28 TGTGCCAGCAGTTTCAGGACAGGGATCAATGAGCAGTTCTTC CASSFRTGINEQFF
. TRBJ1-4 . TRBV19 TGTGCCAGTAGTATTAGGAGGTCCCCCGCCAGTGAACTGTTTTTT CASSIRRSPASELFF
. TRBJ1-1 . TRBV6-1 TGTGCCAGCATCGTCCGGGGGACGAACACTGAAGCTTTCTTT CASIVRGTNTEAFF
TRBD2 TRBJ2-7 . TRBV16 TGTGCCAGCAGCCAATTCTCAGGGACTAGCGGGAACTACGAGCAGTACTTC CASSQFSGTSGNYEQYF
. TRBJ2-5 . TRBV11-1 TGTGCCAGCAGCTTAGCGTTCGGGGGGCCAGAGACCCAGTACTTC CASSLAFGGPETQYF
. TRBJ2-7 . TRBV4-1 TGCGCCAGCAGCCAAGAGTCCTCAGGGTACGAGCAGTACTTC CASSQESSGYEQYF
. TRBJ1-5 . TRBV6-1 TGTGCCAGCAGTGATAGGGGTTTGCCCCAGCCCCAGCATTTT CASSDRGLPQPQHF
. TRBJ2-3 . TRBV7-6 TGTGCCAGCAGCTTAGCCCCTTATGAGCGGGGCACAGATACGCAGTATTTT CASSLAPYERGTDTQYF
. TRBJ1-5 . TRBV28 TGTGCCAGCAGTTTAAGAACAGAAAACAATCAGCCCCAGCATTTT CASSLRTENNQPQHF
TRBD1 TRBJ2-5 . TRBV2 TGTGCCAGCAAGTGGGGGACAGGGATTGGAGAGACCCAGTACTTC CASKWGTGIGETQYF
. TRBJ1-1 . TRBV27 TGTGCCAGCAGTTTGGTGTGGTCAGCTGAAGCTTTCTTT CASSLVWSAEAFF
. TRBJ1-2 few TRBV5-8 TGTGCCAGCAGCTTGGGACAGCTTAACTATGGCTACACCTTC CASSLGQLNYGYTF
. TRBJ2-1 . TRBV4-2 TGTGCCAGCAGCCAAGACGTCGGACTATACTACAATGAGCAGTTCTTC CASSQDVGLYYNEQFF
. TRBJ2-3 . TRBV5-1 TGCGCCAGCAGCCGACAGGGCGACCCCGGGGGCCTAGATACGCAGTATTTT CASSRQGDPGGLDTQYF
. TRBJ2-3 . TRBV29-1 TGCAGCGTTGTTTCTGGCGGATCCACAGATACGCAGTATTTT CSVVSGGSTDTQYF
TRBD1 TRBJ1-5 . TRBV5-5 TGTGCCAGCAGCGGGGGGACAGGGGGCTTTCAGCCCCAGCATTTT CASSGGTGGFQPQHF
. TRBJ2-5 . TRBV19 TGTGCCAGTAGTATAGCTGCAGGGCTGCAAGAGACCCAGTACTTC CASSIAAGLQETQYF
. TRBJ2-1 . TRBV27 TGTGCCAGCAGTTTCGGTGAATCCTCCTACAATGAGCAGTTCTTC CASSFGESSYNEQFF
. TRBJ2-1 . TRBV28 TGTGCCAGCAGTTCCCCCCTCGGGGGAAACGAGAGTGAGCAGTTCTTC CASSSPLGGNESEQFF
TRBD1 TRBJ1-2 . TRBV5-5 TGTGCCAGCAGCCCCCGGACAGGGGGGAACTATGGCTACACCTTC CASSPRTGGNYGYTF
TRBD2 TRBJ2-1 . TRBV19 TGTGCCAGTAGTATATATAATCGGGGGGACCCCTACAATGAGCAGTTCTTC CASSIYNRGDPYNEQFF
. TRBJ1-2 . TRBV29-1 TGCAGCGTTCACGGTGGTAACTATGGCTACACCTTC CSVHGGNYGYTF
TRBD2 TRBJ2-2 . TRBV10-2 TGCGCCAGCCTGGGACTAGCGGGGGCCTTGAACACCGGGGAGCTGTTTTTT CASLGLAGALNTGELFF
. TRBJ1-1 few TRBV16 TGTGCCAGCAGCCAATCCTCCGGGGGAGCAGCTTTCTTT CASSQSSGGAAFF
. TRBJ2-7 . TRBV23-1 TGCGCCAGCACCACAAGGGGGGGGGCGGGCTACGAGCAGTACTTC CASTTRGGAGYEQYF
TRBD1 TRBJ2-6 . TRBV7-6 TGTGCCAGCAGCCACGACAGGGATGGATCTGGGGCCAACGTCCTGACTTTC CASSHDRDGSGANVLTF
TRBD1 TRBJ1-2 . TRBV5-1 TGCGCCAGCAGCTCAGCAGGGGGCGTGATCTATGGCTACACCTTC CASSSAGGVIYGYTF
. TRBJ1-2 . TRBV28 TGTGCCACCCAGAGACAGGCTACCTATGGCTACACCTTC CATQRQATYGYTF
. TRBJ2-1 . TRBV29-1 TGCAGCGTTCGCGGGGTCGGTGAGCAGTTCTTC CSVRGVGEQFF
TRBD1 TRBJ1-5 . TRBV7-8 TGTGCCAGCAGCTCATGGACAGGGAGGAATCAGCCCCAGCATTTT CASSSWTGRNQPQHF
TRBD1 TRBJ1-6 . TRBV28 TGTGCCAGCATTCGACCGGGACAGGGTAATTCACCCCTCCACTTT CASIRPGQGNSPLHF
TRBD1 TRBJ1-2 . TRBV4-2 TGTGCCAGCAGCCAAGAGAGGACAGGAGATGGCTACACCTTC CASSQERTGDGYTF
TRBD2 TRBJ2-6 . TRBV28 TGTGCCAGCAGTTTATCCCTCCGGGGGGGCCCATACTCTGGGGCCAACGTCCTGACTTTC CASSLSLRGGPYSGANVLTF